One and the same sample provided the 26 T cell receptor beta chains below, sequenced in a study of blood T cell repertoires in COVID-19. TCRdb's copy holds only in-frame clones and misses some; the assay was immunoSEQ multiplex PCR. The data show 320,000 or so clones, more than 75% seen once. The sample consisted of PBMCs or T cells enriched from blood (not recorded which). Receptors originate from a woman in her 30s who had recovered from COVID-19.

The genes are TRBV29-1 and TRBJ1-5; 12 bases align to TRBD1. Looked up from germline, CDR1 is SQVTM and CDR2 is ANQGSEA. With V trimmed by 7 bases and J by 5 bases, 9 bases remained unmatched. The CDR3 loop spans 15 amino acids. The CDR3 loop is CSAMHGTGGDQPQHF. In DNA form, the CDR3 reads TGCAGCGCAATGCACGGGACAGGGGGCGATCAGCCCCAGCATTTT.

CDR3 protein: CASIQVHLAAYNEQFF. For the CDR3, the DNA is TGTGCCAGCATCCAAGTTCACCTAGCGGCCTACAATGAGCAGTTCTTC. The chain uses TRBV6-6 and TRBJ2-1, with 7 bases lining up with TRBD2. From germline, CDR1 is MNHNY and CDR2 SVGAGI (reference sequence). The V and J ends lost 7 bases and 2 bases, in that order; junction bases with no gene match: 11. CDR3 size: 16 residues.

The rearrangement links TRBV6-2 or TRBV6-3 to TRBJ2-5; perhaps TRBD1 as D (6 bases). Germline V lookup: CDR1 MNHEY, CDR2 SVGEGT. V lost 7 bases and J lost 0, with 18 bases in between. CDR3 size: 16 residues. In DNA form, the CDR3 reads TGTGCCAGCACCTACTCGGGACAAACGTACCAAGAGACCCAGTACTTC. Translating it yields CASTYSGQTYQETQYF.

The chain recombines TRBV6-2 or TRBV6-3 with TRBJ1-5, with 7 bases identical to TRBD1. The V gene's germline CDR1 is MNHEY and CDR2 SVGEGT. The ends lost 3 bases at V and 6 bases at J; junction bases unmatched: 5. The CDR3 is made up of 14 amino acids. CDR3 DNA: TGTGCCAGCAGTTATAGGAGGGGGCCTCAGCCCCAGCATTTT. As protein: CASSYRRGPQPQHF.

The chain links TRBV11-2 to TRBJ2-6, with D maybe TRBD1 (6 bases). The CDR3 extends over 18 amino acids. V lost 1 base to trimming and J lost 1 base, with 14 bases between them. Per germline, CDR1 SGHAT and CDR2 FQNNGV. As DNA, the CDR3 is TGTGCCAGCAGCTTAGGGGGGCGTCCACGTTCTGGGGCCAACGTCCTGACTTTC. Protein: CASSLGGRPRSGANVLTF.

The chain couples TRBV5-1 to TRBJ2-1, with D maybe TRBD1 (6 bases). The V end lost 0 bases, the J end lost 3 bases, and 16 bases lay between the germline ends. Germline lookup yields CDR1 SGHRS and CDR2 YFSETQ. The CDR3 has 17 residues. CDR3 in DNA: TGCGCCAGCAGCTTGGGAACAGGGAATTTGCTCTACAATGAGCAGTTCTTC. Translating it yields CASSLGTGNLLYNEQFF. Combining the CDR3 with reference TRBV5-1 and TRBJ2-1 gives the whole variable domain KAGVTQTPRYLIKTRGQQVTLSCSPISGHRSVSWYQQTPGQGLQFLFEYFSETQRNKGNFPGRFSGRQFSNSRSEMNVSTLELGDSALYLCASSLGTGNLLYNEQFFGPGTRLTVL.

The CDR3 coding sequence is TGTGCCAGCAGCTTAGCAGGGAGGAGTCACGAGCAGTACTTC. Translating it yields CASSLAGRSHEQYF. The chain employs TRBV11-2 and TRBJ2-7; perhaps TRBD2 as D (6 bases). From germline, CDR1 is SGHAT and CDR2 FQNNGV. This CDR3 contains 14 residues. Trimming removed 1 base at V and 5 bases at J, with 12 bases between.

This chain links TRBV7-9 with TRBJ1-3, with D possibly TRBD1 on 5 matching bases. The CDR3 is 15 amino acids. CDR1 is SEHNR and CDR2 is FQNEAQ in the germline V gene (reference sequence). V shed 5 bases and J shed 3 bases, with 14 bases lying between them. CDR3 DNA sequence: TGTGCCAGCAGCCTTGGCAGGGAAAGTGGAAACACCATATATTTT. It codes for CASSLGRESGNTIYF.

This rearrangement joins TRBV7-9 to TRBJ1-1; 9 bases are shared with TRBD1. V lost 5 bases and J lost 11; bases outside the gene matches: 9. CDR3 length: 13 residues. CDR1 and CDR2 (germline): SEHNR, FQNEAQ (reference sequence). CDR3 DNA sequence: TGTGCCAGCAGCAAAAACCCCGGACAGGGGGCTTTCTTT. Translating gives CASSKNPGQGAFF.

This chain links TRBV5-6 with TRBJ1-5; D gene unclear. The CDR3 sequence is 12 residues long. Looked up from germline, CDR1 is SGHDT and CDR2 is YYEEEE. Trimming stripped 4 bases from V and 9 bases from J, with 11 bases between. CDR3 sequence reads: CASSDGRGPQHF. The CDR3 DNA reads TGTGCCAGCAGCGATGGCCGCGGGCCCCAGCATTTT.

The gene calls are TRBV12-5 and TRBJ2-1; TRBD1 matches at 8 bases. The V and J ends lost 5 bases and 5 bases, in that order; junction bases with no gene match: 14. CDR3 length: 17 amino acids. Germline CDR1 and CDR2: LGHNT and FRNRAP. The CDR3 loop reads CASGAPGPGGLHNEQFF. In DNA form, the CDR3 reads TGTGCTAGTGGTGCCCCCGGACCAGGGGGCCTCCACAATGAGCAGTTCTTC.

The chain is built from TRBV24-1 and TRBJ2-3, with TRBD1 identical over 10 bases. This CDR3 has 18 residues. Germline V gene sequence: CDR1 KGHDR, CDR2 SFDVKD. With V trimmed by 3 bases and J by 3 bases, 11 bases remained unmatched. This CDR3 reads CATSDPRLGQGVTDTQYF. For the CDR3, the DNA is TGTGCCACCAGTGATCCGCGGCTAGGACAGGGGGTGACAGATACGCAGTATTTT.

The rearrangement joins TRBV6-5 to TRBJ1-1, with 8 positions matching TRBD1. Germline V lookup: CDR1 MNHEY, CDR2 SVGAGI. V lost 2 bases and J lost 7; bases outside the gene matches: 6. The CDR3 runs to 14 residues. The chain's CDR3 is CASSYPWTGIEAFF. As DNA, the CDR3 is TGTGCCAGCAGTTACCCTTGGACAGGGATTGAAGCTTTCTTT.

V and J are TRBV2 and TRBJ2-3, with D possibly matching TRBD2 (5 bases). The CDR3 runs to 14 residues. Germline CDR1 SNHLY, CDR2 FYNNEI. V lost 8 bases and J 4 bases, leaving 16 bases between the germline ends. CDR3 nucleotides: TGTGCCAGCCTCATGCGGGTTGGGGCAGATACGCAGTATTTT. This codes for CASLMRVGADTQYF. Using reference TRBV2 and TRBJ2-3 for the parts outside the CDR3, the full variable domain is EPEVTQTPSHQVTQMGQEVILRCVPISNHLYFYWYRQILGQKVEFLVSFYNNEISEKSEIFDDQFSVERPDGSNFTLKIRSTKLEDSAMYFCASLMRVGADTQYFGPGTRLTVL.

This sequence joins TRBV18 and TRBJ1-1, with D perhaps TRBD1 (5 bases). Germline V gene lookup returns CDR1 KGHSH and CDR2 LQKENI. Trimming took off 3 bases at V and 3 bases at J, with 14 bases between the two ends. The CDR3 extends over 15 amino acids. CDR3 in amino acids: CASSPTRGGDTEAFF. As DNA, the CDR3 is TGTGCCAGCTCACCCACTCGCGGGGGGGACACTGAAGCTTTCTTT. The whole variable domain, filled in from reference TRBV18 and TRBJ1-1, reads NAGVMQNPRHLVRRRGQEARLRCSPMKGHSHVYWYRQLPEEGLKFMVYLQKENIIDESGMPKERFSAEFPKEGPSILRIQQVVRGDSAAYFCASSPTRGGDTEAFFGQGTRLTVV.

This clone was observed a handful of times. J is TRBJ2-7 and V is TRBV27; 8 bases align to TRBD2. Germline loops: CDR1 MNHEY, CDR2 SMNVEV (reference sequence). There are 16 residues in the CDR3. The J segment lost 1 base and the V segment lost 0 bases, leaving 5 bases of the junction unmatched. The CDR3 region has the DNA TGTGCCAGCAGTTTATCGAGGGCGGGGGGATCCTACGAGCAGTACTTC. As protein: CASSLSRAGGSYEQYF.

This clone was detected a few times. The J gene is TRBJ2-7, the V gene TRBV27; 9 bases are a match to TRBD1. The CDR3 is made up of 18 amino acids. J gave up 3 bases and V 6 bases, and 18 bases lay outside the gene matches. Germline lookup yields CDR1 MNHEY and CDR2 SMNVEV (reference sequence). CDR3 bases: TGTGCCAGCAGGATGAAACAGGGGGCGAACCCCTTTCTCTACGAGCAGTACTTC. Protein product: CASRMKQGANPFLYEQYF.

This clone has a handful of counts. The rearrangement uses TRBV30 and TRBJ2-5; 8 nucleotides line up with TRBD1. The CDR3 loop spans 14 amino acids. V lost 2 bases and J lost 5; bases outside the gene matches: 7. The germline V gene encodes CDR1 GTSNPN and CDR2 SVGIG (reference sequence). The CDR3: CAWSTGTGGETQYF. CDR3 sequence (DNA): TGTGCCTGGAGTACAGGGACAGGTGGCGAGACCCAGTACTTC.

J is TRBJ2-1 and V is TRBV6-4; 8 bases agree with TRBD1. Germline CDR1 reads MRHNA; CDR2 reads SNTAGT. The CDR3 is 16 amino acids. V shed 5 bases, J shed 9 bases, and the junction held 15 bases outside the gene matches. As DNA, the CDR3 is TGTGCCAGCAGTCCGTCCGAGGACAGGGTCTGGGGTGAGCAGTTCTTC. Translated: CASSPSEDRVWGEQFF.

The chain is built from TRBV7-9 and TRBJ1-6; perhaps TRBD1 as D (6 bases). The CDR3 is 14 residues long. Trimming took off 6 bases at V and 6 bases at J, with 12 bases between the two ends. CDR1 is SEHNR and CDR2 is FQNEAQ in the germline V gene (reference sequence). CDR3 loop: CASRVTGANSPLHF. DNA of the CDR3: TGTGCCAGCAGGGTGACAGGAGCTAATTCACCCCTCCACTTT.

The rearrangement uses TRBV2 and TRBJ2-5; D might be TRBD1 (6 bases). V was trimmed by 4 bases and J by 3 bases, leaving 6 bases between them. CDR1 and CDR2 (germline): SNHLY, FYNNEI. The CDR3 is made up of 12 amino acids. Here the CDR3 reads CASSGQEETQYF. CDR3 in DNA: TGTGCCAGCAGTGGACAGGAAGAGACCCAGTACTTC.

The chain employs TRBV4-2 and TRBJ1-2; 7 bases map to TRBD1. Germline CDR1 LGHNA, CDR2 YNFKEQ. CDR3 length: 16 amino acids. V was pared by 1 base and J by 4 bases, with 9 bases of the junction left unmatched. DNA of the CDR3: TGTGCCAGCAGCCAAGTTGTCCAGACAGGGCTCTATGGCTACACCTTC. Encoded protein: CASSQVVQTGLYGYTF.

The genes are TRBV7-9 and TRBJ2-6, with TRBD1 matching over 10 bases. With V trimmed by 6 bases and J by 1 base, 6 bases remained unmatched. There are 17 residues in the CDR3. CDR1 and CDR2 from the germline V gene are SEHNR and FQNEAQ (reference sequence). The CDR3 sequence is CASSLPGQGSGANVLTF. CDR3 nucleotide sequence: TGTGCCAGCAGTCTCCCGGGACAGGGGTCTGGGGCCAACGTCCTGACTTTC. Based on the CDR3 plus reference TRBV7-9 and TRBJ2-6, the full variable domain is DTGVSQNPRHKITKRGQNVTFRCDPISEHNRLYWYRQTLGQGPEFLTYFQNEAQLEKSRLLSDRFSAERPKGSFSTLEIQRTEQGDSAMYLCASSLPGQGSGANVLTFGAGSRLTVL.

This clone came up once. The rearrangement links TRBV12-5 to TRBJ2-3; 13 bases align to TRBD2. The germline V gene has CDR1 LGHNT and CDR2 FRNRAP. This CDR3 spans 18 amino acids. V lost 1 base to trimming and J lost 0 bases; unmatched junction nucleotides: 4. The CDR3: CASGLGTSGGRSTDTQYF. CDR3 bases: TGTGCTAGTGGTTTGGGGACTAGCGGGGGAAGGAGCACAGATACGCAGTATTTT.

The J gene is TRBJ2-7, the V gene TRBV2; D possibly corresponds to TRBD1 (5 bases). The CDR3 sequence is 13 residues long. The germline V gene encodes CDR1 SNHLY and CDR2 FYNNEI. V was shortened by 5 bases and J by 4 bases, with 12 bases between the two germline ends. The CDR3 loop is CASSFGQPYEQYF. In DNA, the CDR3 is TGTGCCAGCAGTTTCGGACAACCTTACGAGCAGTACTTC. The complete variable domain, with remaining parts taken from reference TRBV2 and TRBJ2-7, reads EPEVTQTPSHQVTQMGQEVILRCVPISNHLYFYWYRQILGQKVEFLVSFYNNEISEKSEIFDDQFSVERPDGSNFTLKIRSTKLEDSAMYFCASSFGQPYEQYFGPGTRLTVT.

The V and J genes are TRBV11-2 and TRBJ1-3; D uncertain. The CDR3 covers 16 residues. Germline V lookup: CDR1 SGHAT, CDR2 FQNNGV. V was shortened by 5 bases and J by 1 base, with 15 bases between the two germline ends. The CDR3 spells CASSREMAGSGNTIYF. DNA for the CDR3: TGTGCCAGCAGCCGCGAGATGGCCGGGTCTGGAAACACCATATATTTT. Complete variable domain (other parts from reference TRBV11-2 and TRBJ1-3): EAGVAQSPRYKIIEKRQSVAFWCNPISGHATLYWYQQILGQGPKLLIQFQNNGVVDDSQLPKDRFSAERLKGVDSTLKIQPAKLEDSAVYLCASSREMAGSGNTIYFGEGSWLTVV.